This T cell receptor (beta chain) appears in the sequencing data of a study of cytomegalovirus exposure and HLA in healthy donors. At the level of the study: Later, an analysis reported that the 130 or so validation repertoires had used the same platform as the approximately 720 first-cohort repertoires.

Note on this clone: The antigen is undetermined.

TCRdb keeps only in-frame clones here, not all; method: immunoSEQ multiplex PCR. The sample lists tens of thousands of clones, approximately 86% occurring once. The germline gives CDR1 LGHNA, CDR2 YNFKEQ. V lost 6 bases and J 4 bases, leaving 22 bases between the germline ends. CDR3 length: 17 residues. Whole-study results and caveats: Most TCRs appeared rarely, but some public TCRs recurred in many donors.

This sequence was found in a man aged 25 to 40 in good health and CMV-seronegative. The genes are TRBV4-2 and TRBJ2-1; the D gene is possibly TRBD2 (5 bases). Sequenced material: PBMCs. The CDR3 coding sequence is TGTGCCAGCAGTCCTGGAGGTGGGCCCGACGGGTACAATGAGCAGTTCTTC. It specifies CASSPGGGPDGYNEQFF.